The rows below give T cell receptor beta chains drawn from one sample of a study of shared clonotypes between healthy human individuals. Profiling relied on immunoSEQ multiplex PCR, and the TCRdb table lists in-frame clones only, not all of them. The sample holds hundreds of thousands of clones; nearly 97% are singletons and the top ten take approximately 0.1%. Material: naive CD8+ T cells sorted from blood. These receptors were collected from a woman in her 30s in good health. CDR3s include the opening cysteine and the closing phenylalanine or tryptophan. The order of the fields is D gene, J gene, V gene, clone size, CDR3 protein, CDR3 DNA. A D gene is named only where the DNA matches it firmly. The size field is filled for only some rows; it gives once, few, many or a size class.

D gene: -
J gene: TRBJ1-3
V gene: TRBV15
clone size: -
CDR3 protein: CATSRDRFSGNTIYF
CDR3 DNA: TGTGCCACCAGCAGAGATCGTTTCTCTGGAAACACCATATATTTT

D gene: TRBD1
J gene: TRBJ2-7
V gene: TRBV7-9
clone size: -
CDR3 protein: CASSFYTGTGGEEQYF
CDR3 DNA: TGTGCCAGCAGCTTTTACACCGGGACAGGGGGCGAGGAGCAGTACTTC

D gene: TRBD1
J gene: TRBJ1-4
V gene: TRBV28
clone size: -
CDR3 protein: CASSPHRGSVEKLFF
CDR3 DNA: TGTGCCAGCAGTCCCCACAGGGGTTCCGTTGAAAAACTGTTTTTT

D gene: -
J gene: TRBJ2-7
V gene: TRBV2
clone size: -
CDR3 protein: CASSEVSASYEQYF
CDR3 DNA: TGTGCCAGCAGTGAAGTCTCAGCATCCTACGAGCAGTACTTC

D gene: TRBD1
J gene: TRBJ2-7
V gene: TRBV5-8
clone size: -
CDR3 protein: CASSDRQGFYEQYF
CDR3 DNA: TGTGCCAGCAGCGACCGACAGGGCTTCTACGAGCAGTACTTC

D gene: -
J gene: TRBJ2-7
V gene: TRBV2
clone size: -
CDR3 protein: CASNQAGLRNEQYF
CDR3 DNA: TGTGCCAGCAACCAAGCGGGCCTACGGAACGAGCAGTACTTC

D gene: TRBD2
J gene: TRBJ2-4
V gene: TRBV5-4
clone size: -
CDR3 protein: CASSGQIAGVSNIQYF
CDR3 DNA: TGTGCCAGCAGCGGGCAAATAGCGGGAGTCTCAAACATTCAGTACTTC

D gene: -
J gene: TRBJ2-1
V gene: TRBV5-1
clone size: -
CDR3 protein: CASSLLLEDNEQFF
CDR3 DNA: TGCGCCAGCAGCTTGTTACTAGAAGACAATGAGCAGTTCTTC

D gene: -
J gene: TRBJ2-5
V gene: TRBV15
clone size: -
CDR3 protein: CATSRDKAGRPETQYF
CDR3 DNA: TGTGCCACCAGCAGAGATAAGGCAGGGCGTCCAGAGACCCAGTACTTC

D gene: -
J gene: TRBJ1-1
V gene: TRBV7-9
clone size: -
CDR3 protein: CASSPGFDNTEAFF
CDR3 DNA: TGTGCCAGCAGCCCCGGATTTGATAACACTGAAGCTTTCTTT

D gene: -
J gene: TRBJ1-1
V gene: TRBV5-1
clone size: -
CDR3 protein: CASRGRANTEAFF
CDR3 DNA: TGCGCCAGCAGGGGGAGGGCCAACACTGAAGCTTTCTTT

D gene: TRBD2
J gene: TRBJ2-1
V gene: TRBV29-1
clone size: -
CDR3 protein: CSVVGLAPGEQFF
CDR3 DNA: TGCAGCGTTGTGGGACTAGCGCCAGGTGAGCAGTTCTTC

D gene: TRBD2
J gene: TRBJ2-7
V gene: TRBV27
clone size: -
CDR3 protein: CASSLVGTSGIGYEQYF
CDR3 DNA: TGTGCCAGCAGTTTAGTTGGGACTAGCGGGATCGGGTACGAGCAGTACTTC

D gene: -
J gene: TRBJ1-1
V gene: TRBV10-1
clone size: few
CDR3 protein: CASSDGTEAFF
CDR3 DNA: TGCGCCAGCAGTGACGGGACTGAAGCTTTCTTT

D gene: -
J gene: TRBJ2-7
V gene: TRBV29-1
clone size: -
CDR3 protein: CSVVDYEQYF
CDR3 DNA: TGCAGCGTGGTTGATTACGAGCAGTACTTC

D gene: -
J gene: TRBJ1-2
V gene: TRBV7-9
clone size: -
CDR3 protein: CASSGLTPGDGYTF
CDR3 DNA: TGTGCCAGCAGCGGCCTGACCCCGGGGGATGGCTACACCTTC

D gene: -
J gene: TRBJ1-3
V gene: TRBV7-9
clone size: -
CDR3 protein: CASREGLSGNTIYF
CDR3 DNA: TGTGCCAGCAGGGAGGGCCTCTCTGGAAACACCATATATTTT

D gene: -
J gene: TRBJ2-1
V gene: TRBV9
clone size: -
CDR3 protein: CASRGDYNEQFF
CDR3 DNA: TGTGCCAGCAGAGGGGACTACAATGAGCAGTTCTTC

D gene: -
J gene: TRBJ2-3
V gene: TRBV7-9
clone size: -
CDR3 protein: CASSLAGSSTDTQYF
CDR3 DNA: TGTGCCAGCAGCTTAGCTGGATCTAGCACAGATACGCAGTATTTT

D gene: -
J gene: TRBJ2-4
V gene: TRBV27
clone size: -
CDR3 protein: CASSLGFLAKNIQYF
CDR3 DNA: TGTGCCAGCAGTCTGGGGTTCTTAGCCAAAAACATTCAGTACTTC

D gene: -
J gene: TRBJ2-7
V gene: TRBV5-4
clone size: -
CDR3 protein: CASSFQGTEQYF
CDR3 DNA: TGTGCCAGCAGCTTTCAGGGGACCGAGCAGTACTTC

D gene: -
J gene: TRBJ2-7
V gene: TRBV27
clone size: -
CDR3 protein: CASSRGSSYEQYF
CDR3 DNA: TGTGCCAGCAGCCGTGGGAGCTCCTACGAGCAGTACTTC

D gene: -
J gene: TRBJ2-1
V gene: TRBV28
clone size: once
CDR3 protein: CASSHRGGNEQFF
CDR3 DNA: TGTGCCAGCAGCCACAGGGGAGGGAATGAGCAGTTCTTC

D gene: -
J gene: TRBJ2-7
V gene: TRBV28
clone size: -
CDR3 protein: CASSHDPYEQYF
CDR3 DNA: TGTGCCAGCAGTCACGACCCCTACGAGCAGTACTTC

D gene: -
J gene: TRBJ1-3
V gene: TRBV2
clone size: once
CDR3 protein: CASKEPGSSGNTIYF
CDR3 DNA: TGTGCCAGCAAGGAACCGGGATCCTCTGGAAACACCATATATTTT

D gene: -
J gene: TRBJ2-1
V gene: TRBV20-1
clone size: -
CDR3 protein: CSASHYNEQFF
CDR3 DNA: TGCAGTGCTAGTCATTACAATGAGCAGTTCTTC

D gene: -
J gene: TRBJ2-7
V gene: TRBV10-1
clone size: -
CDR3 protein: CASSESLSYEQYF
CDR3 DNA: TGCGCCAGCAGTGAGTCGTTATCCTACGAGCAGTACTTC

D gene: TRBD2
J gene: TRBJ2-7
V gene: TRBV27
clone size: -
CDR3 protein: CASSPGTSGDYEQYF
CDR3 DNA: TGTGCCAGCAGTCCCGGGACTAGCGGGGATTACGAGCAGTACTTC

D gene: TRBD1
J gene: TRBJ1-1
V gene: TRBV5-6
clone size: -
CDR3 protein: CASSPTGTANTEAFF
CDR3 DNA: TGTGCCAGCAGCCCGACCGGGACAGCGAACACTGAAGCTTTCTTT

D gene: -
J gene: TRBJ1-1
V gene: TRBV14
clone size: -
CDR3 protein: CASSQDPGFTEAFF
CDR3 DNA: TGTGCCAGCAGCCAAGATCCAGGGTTTACTGAAGCTTTCTTT

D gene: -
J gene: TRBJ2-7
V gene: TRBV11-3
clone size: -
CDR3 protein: CASSSSHDYEQYF
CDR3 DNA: TGTGCCAGCAGCTCCTCACACGACTACGAGCAGTACTTC

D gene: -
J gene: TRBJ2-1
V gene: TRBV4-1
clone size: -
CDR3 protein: CASSHRNYNEQFF
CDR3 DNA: TGCGCCAGCAGCCACAGAAACTACAATGAGCAGTTCTTC

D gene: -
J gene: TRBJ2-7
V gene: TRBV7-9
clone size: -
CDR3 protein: CASSSLRDKPYEQYF
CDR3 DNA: TGTGCCAGCAGCTCATTAAGGGACAAACCCTACGAGCAGTACTTC

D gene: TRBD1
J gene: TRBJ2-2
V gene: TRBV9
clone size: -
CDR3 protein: CASSGAQGVLTGELFF
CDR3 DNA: TGTGCCAGCAGCGGGGCGCAGGGGGTCCTCACCGGGGAGCTGTTTTTT

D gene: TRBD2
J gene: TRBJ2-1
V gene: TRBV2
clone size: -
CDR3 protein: CASSEAPGLAGSYNEQFF
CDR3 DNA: TGTGCCAGCAGTGAAGCCCCTGGACTAGCGGGCTCCTACAATGAGCAGTTCTTC

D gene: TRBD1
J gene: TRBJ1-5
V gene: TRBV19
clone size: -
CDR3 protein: CASSDRTGGQPQHF
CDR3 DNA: TGTGCCAGTAGTGACCGGACAGGGGGACAGCCCCAGCATTTT

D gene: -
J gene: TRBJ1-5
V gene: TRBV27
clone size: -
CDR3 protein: CASRLGGGHQPQHF
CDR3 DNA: TGTGCCAGCAGGTTGGGCGGGGGGCATCAGCCCCAGCATTTT

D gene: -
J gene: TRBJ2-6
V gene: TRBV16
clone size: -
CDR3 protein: CASSQFKGSSGANVLTF
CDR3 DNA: TGTGCCAGCAGCCAATTTAAAGGGAGCTCTGGGGCCAACGTCCTGACTTTC

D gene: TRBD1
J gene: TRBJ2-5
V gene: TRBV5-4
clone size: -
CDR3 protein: CASSLVDRGETQYF
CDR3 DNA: TGTGCCAGCAGCTTAGTCGACAGGGGAGAGACCCAGTACTTC

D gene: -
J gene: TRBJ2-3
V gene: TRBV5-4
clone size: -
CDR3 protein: CASSLEDPVDTQYF
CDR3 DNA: TGTGCCAGCTCCCTCGAGGACCCGGTAGATACGCAGTATTTT

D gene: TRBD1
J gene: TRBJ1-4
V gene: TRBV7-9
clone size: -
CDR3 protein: CASSSEDRADEKLFF
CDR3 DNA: TGTGCCAGCAGCTCAGAGGACAGGGCGGACGAAAAACTGTTTTTT

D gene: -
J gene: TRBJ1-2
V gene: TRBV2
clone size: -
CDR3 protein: CASSDSNYGYTF
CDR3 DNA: TGTGCCAGCAGTGACAGCAACTATGGCTACACCTTC

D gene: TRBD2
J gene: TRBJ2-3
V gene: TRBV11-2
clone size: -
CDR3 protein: CASSDLTGGPGEYF
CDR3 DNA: TGTGCCAGCAGCGATCTGACGGGAGGCCCGGGAGAGTATTTT

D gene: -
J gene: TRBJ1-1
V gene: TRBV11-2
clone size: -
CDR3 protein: CASSPGTEAFF
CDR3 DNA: TGTGCCAGCAGCCCAGGGACAGAAGCTTTCTTT

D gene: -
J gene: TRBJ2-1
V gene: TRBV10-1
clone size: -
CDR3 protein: CASSEGLAPSNEQFF
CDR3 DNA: TGCGCCAGCAGTGAGGGGCTAGCGCCATCCAATGAGCAGTTCTTC

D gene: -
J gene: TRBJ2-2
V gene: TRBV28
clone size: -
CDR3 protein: CASSPKVGVDTGELFF
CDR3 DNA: TGTGCCAGCAGTCCCAAGGTCGGGGTGGACACCGGGGAGCTGTTTTTT

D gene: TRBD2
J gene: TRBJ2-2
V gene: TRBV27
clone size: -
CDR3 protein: CASSLDRHREGTGELFF
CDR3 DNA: TGTGCCAGCAGTTTAGATAGGCATCGGGAGGGGACCGGGGAGCTGTTTTTT

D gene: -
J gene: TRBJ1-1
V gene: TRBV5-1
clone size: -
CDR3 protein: CASSREGMTEAFF
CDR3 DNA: TGCGCCAGCTCCCGAGAAGGGATGACTGAAGCTTTCTTT

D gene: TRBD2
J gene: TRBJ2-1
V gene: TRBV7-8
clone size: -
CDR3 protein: CASSLAIAGGPYNEQFF
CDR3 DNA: TGTGCCAGCAGCTTAGCGATAGCGGGAGGGCCGTACAATGAGCAGTTCTTC

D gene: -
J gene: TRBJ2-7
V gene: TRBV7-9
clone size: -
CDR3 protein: CASSSSVSRLYEQYF
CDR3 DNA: TGTGCCAGCAGCTCCTCGGTCAGTCGACTTTACGAGCAGTACTTC

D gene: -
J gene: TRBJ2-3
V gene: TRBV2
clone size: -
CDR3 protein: CASSGRGIPDTQYF
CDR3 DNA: TGTGCCAGCAGTGGGAGGGGAATCCCAGATACGCAGTATTTT

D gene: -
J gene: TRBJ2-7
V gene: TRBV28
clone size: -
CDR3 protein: CASTGTARQGYEQYF
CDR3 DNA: TGTGCCAGTACGGGGACTGCCCGACAGGGCTACGAGCAGTACTTC

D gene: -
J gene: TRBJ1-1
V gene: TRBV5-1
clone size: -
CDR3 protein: CASSDTGRTEAFF
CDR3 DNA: TGCGCCAGCAGCGATACAGGGAGGACTGAAGCTTTCTTT

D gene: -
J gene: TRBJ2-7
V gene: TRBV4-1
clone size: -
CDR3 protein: CASSQDLGSSSYEQYF
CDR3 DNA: TGCGCCAGCAGCCAAGATCTAGGCAGTAGCTCCTACGAGCAGTACTTC

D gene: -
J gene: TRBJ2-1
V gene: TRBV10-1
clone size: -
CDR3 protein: CASSEPKGQTGYSYNEQFF
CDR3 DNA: TGCGCCAGCAGTGAGCCAAAGGGGCAGACGGGTTACTCCTACAATGAGCAGTTCTTC

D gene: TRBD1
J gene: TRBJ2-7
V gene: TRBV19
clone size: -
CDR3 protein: CASSVRDSAPYEQYF
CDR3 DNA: TGTGCCAGTAGTGTCCGGGACAGCGCACCCTACGAGCAGTACTTC